The T cell receptor (beta chain) under discussion was sequenced for a study of human T cells and chemical hapten exposure. This clonotype was detected ten times or more. The antigen is not known. Someone pulled total RNA out of unfractionated whole blood. During construction of the library, unique molecular identifiers were attached to individual cDNA molecules for quantitative, reproducible TCR counting. TCRdb independently ran MiXCR on the 5' RACE reads; one entry per CDR3 protein. Altogether 110,000 to 150,000 distinct CDR3 sequences are present, around 4% being singletons, with the ten largest covering more than 1.2%. The CDR3 extends over 17 amino acids. The J segment lost 1 base and the V segment lost 2 bases, leaving 5 bases of the junction unmatched. The germline V gene has CDR1 SGHTA and CDR2 FQGNSA. General study results and limits: With DPC sensitization, TCRs exceeding 1 in 1000 frequency showed no change.

This receptor was obtained from a female donor in good health. The V call is TRBV7-2, the J call TRBJ2-3; 11 bases are shared with TRBD2. The CDR3 here is CASSLSLAGGRTDTQYF. The CDR3 DNA reads TGTGCCAGCAGCTTAAGTCTAGCGGGGGGCCGCACAGATACGCAGTATTTT.